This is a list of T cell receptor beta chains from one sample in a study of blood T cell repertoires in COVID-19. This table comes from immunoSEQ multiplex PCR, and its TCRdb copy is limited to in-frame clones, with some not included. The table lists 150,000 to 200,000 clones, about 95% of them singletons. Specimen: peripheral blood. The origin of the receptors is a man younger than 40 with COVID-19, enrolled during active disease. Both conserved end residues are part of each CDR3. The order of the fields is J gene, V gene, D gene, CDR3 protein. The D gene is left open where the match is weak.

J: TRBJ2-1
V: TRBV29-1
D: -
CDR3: CSVRVDEQFF

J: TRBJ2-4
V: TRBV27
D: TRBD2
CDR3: CASYPGGRGNIQYF

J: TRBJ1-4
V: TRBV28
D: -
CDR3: CASSPGGGRANEKLFF

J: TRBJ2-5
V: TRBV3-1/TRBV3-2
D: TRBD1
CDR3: CASSRTGFQETQYF

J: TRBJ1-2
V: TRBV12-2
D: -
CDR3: CASRRTGSAGYTF

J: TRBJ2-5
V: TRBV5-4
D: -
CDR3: CASRSTKGSGETQYF

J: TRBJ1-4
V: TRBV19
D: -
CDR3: CASSRGGRLATNEKLFF

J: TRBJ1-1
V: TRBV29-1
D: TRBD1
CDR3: CSVVEQGFGTEAFF

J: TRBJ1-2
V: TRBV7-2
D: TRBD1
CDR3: CASSPQPGQAFTGYTF

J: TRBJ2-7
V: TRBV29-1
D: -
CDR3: CSGVMGLEQYF

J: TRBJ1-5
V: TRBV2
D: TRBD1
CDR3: CASSKTGPLQPQHF

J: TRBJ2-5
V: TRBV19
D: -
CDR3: CASSSPQVKETQYF

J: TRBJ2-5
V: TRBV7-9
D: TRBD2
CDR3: CASSSRLADQETQYF

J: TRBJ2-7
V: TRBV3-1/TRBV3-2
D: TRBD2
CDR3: CASSRIAGGHDEQYF

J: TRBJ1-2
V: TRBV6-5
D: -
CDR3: CASSYGPARNYGYTF

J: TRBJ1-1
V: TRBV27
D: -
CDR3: CASSTIGTEAFF

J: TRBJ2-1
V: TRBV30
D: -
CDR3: CAWSGGRNEQFF

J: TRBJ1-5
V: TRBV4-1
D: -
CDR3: CASSQDRERAHNQPQHF

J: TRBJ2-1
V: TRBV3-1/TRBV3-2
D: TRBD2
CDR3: CASRQNGGGGEQFF

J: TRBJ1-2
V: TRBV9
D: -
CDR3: CASSPGGGDYGYTF

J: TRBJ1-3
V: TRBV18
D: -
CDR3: CASSPGSGNTIYF

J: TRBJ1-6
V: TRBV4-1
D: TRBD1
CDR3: CASSQGQGQSPLHF

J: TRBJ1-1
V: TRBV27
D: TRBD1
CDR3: CASSLRGLMVTEAFF

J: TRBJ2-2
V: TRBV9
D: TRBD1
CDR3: CASSSRTGGVTGELFF

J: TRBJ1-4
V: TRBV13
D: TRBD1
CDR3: CASSLKNRGRYEKLFF

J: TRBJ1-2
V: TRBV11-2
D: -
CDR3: CASSLGGGRANYGYTF

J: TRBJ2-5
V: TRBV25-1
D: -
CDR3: CASRTIQETQYF

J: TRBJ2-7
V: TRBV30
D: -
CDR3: CAWSRDSYEQYF

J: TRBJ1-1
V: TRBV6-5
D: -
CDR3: CASSYSIRDHAEAFF

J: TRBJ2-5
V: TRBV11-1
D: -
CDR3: CASSSWGRGQETQYF

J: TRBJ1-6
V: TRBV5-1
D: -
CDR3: CASRPQGTGSPLHF

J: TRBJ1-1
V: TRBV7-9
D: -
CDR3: CASSSDGGDTEAFF

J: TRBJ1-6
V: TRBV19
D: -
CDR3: CATSVTFGGTSPLHF

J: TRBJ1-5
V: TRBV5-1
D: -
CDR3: CASSFDLDQPQHF

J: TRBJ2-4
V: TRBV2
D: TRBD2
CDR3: CASSVLAGGFIAKNIQYF

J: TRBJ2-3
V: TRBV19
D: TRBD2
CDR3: CASSEFGLVKGTDTQYF

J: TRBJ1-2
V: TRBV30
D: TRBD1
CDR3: CAWKGQSNYGYTF

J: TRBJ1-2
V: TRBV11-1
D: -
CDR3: CASSTRDRTNGIF

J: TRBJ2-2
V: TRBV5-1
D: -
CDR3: CASTPGTRNTGELFF

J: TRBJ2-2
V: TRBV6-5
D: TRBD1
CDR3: CASSSDRGRVGELFF

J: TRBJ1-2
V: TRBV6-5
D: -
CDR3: CASSLQGTYGYTF

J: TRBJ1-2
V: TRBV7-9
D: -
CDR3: CASSQGGEGGYGYTF

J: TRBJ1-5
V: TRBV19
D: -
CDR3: CASSSGPTGNQPQHF

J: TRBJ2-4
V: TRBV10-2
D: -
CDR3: CASSEGGWENIQYF